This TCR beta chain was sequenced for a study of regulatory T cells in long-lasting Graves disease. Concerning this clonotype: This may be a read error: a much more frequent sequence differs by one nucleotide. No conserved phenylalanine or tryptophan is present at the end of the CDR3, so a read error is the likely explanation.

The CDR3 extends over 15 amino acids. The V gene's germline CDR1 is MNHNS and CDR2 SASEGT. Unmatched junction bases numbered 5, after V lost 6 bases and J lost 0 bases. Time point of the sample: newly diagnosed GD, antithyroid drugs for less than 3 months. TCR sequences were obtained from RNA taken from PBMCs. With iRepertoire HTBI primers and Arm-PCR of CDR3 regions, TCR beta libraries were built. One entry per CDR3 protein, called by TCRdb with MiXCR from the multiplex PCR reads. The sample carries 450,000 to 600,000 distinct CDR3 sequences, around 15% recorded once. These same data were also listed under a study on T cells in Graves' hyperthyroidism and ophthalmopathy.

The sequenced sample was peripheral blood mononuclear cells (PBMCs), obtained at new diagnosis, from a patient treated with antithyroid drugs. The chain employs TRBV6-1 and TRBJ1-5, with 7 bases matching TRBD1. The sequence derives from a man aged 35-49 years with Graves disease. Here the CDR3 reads CASRGQSYSNQPQHC. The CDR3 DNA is TGTGCCAGCAGGGGACAGTCTTATAGCAATCAGCCCCAGCATTGT.